This T cell receptor beta chain was retrieved from a study of Graves' ophthalmopathy and Graves' hyperthyroidism. Using RNA transcripts, the TCR beta CDR3 regions were amplified. Following a first-round RT-PCR that used HTBI primers, a second-round multiplex PCR was carried out. MiXCR, run by TCRdb on the multiplex PCR reads, gives a single entry per CDR3 protein. Of roughly 380,000 distinct CDR3 sequences listed, 15% are singletons. The CDR3 is 17 residues long. The V gene's germline CDR1 is LNHDA and CDR2 SQIVND (reference sequence). V was trimmed by 5 bases and J by 3 bases, leaving 23 bases between them. This clonotype was counted between two and nine times. Being one base from a much bigger clone, this may be a read error.

The chain combines TRBV19 with TRBJ2-7; the D call may be TRBD1 or TRBD2 (5 bases each). The TCR sequence derives from a woman in her late teens or twenties with stable Graves' hyperthyroidism. Sequencing was done on a sample of peripheral blood. CDR3 protein: CASSLNRPGAQHYEQYF. CDR3 sequence (DNA): TGTGCCAGTAGTTTAAATCGCCCCGGGGCACAACACTACGAGCAGTACTTC.